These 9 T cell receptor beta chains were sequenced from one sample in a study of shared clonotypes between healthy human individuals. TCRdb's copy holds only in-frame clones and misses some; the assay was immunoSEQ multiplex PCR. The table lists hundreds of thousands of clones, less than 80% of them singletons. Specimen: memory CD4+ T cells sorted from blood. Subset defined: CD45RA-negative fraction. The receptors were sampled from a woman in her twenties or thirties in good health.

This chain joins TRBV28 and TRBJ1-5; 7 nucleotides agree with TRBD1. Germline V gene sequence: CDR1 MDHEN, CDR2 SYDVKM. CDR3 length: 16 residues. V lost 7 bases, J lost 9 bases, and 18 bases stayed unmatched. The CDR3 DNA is TGTGCCAGCATTTCATTAGGAACACAGGGGCATGCGCCCCAGCATTTT. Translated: CASISLGTQGHAPQHF.

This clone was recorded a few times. The DNA of the CDR3 is TGTGCCAGCAAACGGGGCATCGCGAACACCGGGGAGCTGTTTTTT. It is translated as CASKRGIANTGELFF. V is TRBV28 and J is TRBJ2-2; D could derive from TRBD1 or TRBD2 (5 bases each). Germline values: CDR1 MDHEN, CDR2 SYDVKM. CDR3 length: 15 amino acids. Trimming took 7 bases from V and 0 from J, leaving 12 bases between them.

The CDR3 nucleotides are TGTGCCAGCAGCTTGGCTGGGCCTTCGGAGACCCAGTACTTC. Translation gives CASSLAGPSETQYF. The chain is built from TRBV5-4 and TRBJ2-5; no clear D gene. The CDR3 length is 14 residues. Germline CDR1 reads SGHNT; CDR2 reads YYREEE (reference sequence). V lost 0 bases, J lost 5 bases, and 11 bases lay in between.

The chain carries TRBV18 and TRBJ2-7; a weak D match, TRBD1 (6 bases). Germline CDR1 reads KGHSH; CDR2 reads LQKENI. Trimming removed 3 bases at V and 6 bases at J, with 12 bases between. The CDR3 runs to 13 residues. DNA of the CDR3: TGTGCCAGCTCACCTAACAGGGAACCCGAGCAGTACTTC. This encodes CASSPNREPEQYF.

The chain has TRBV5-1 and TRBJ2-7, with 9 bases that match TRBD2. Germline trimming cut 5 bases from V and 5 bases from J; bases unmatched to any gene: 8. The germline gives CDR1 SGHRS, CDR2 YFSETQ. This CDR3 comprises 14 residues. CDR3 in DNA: TGCGCCAGCAGAACGCTAGCGGGAATCGACGAGCAGTACTTC. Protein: CASRTLAGIDEQYF. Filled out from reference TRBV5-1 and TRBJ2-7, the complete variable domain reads KAGVTQTPRYLIKTRGQQVTLSCSPISGHRSVSWYQQTPGQGLQFLFEYFSETQRNKGNFPGRFSGRQFSNSRSEMNVSTLELGDSALYLCASRTLAGIDEQYFGPGTRLTVT.

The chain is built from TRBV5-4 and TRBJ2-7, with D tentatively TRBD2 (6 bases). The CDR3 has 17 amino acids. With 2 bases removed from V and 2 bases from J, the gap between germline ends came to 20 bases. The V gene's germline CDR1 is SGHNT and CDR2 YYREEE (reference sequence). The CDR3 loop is CASSFGLETWEAYEQYF. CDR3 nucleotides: TGTGCCAGCAGCTTTGGATTGGAGACGTGGGAGGCCTACGAGCAGTACTTC.

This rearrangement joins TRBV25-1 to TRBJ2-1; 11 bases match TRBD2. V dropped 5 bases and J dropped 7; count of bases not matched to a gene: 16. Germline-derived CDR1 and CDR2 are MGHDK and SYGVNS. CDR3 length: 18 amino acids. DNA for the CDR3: TGTGCCAGCAGTTACACATCCCCCACTAGCGGGAGAGTAAATGAGCAGTTCTTC. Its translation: CASSYTSPTSGRVNEQFF.

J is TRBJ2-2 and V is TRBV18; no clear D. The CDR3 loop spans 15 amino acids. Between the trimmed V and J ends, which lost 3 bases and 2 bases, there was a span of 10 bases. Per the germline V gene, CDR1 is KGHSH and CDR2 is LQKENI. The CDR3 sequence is CASSPSSSNTGELFF. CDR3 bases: TGTGCCAGCTCACCGAGCAGTTCTAACACCGGGGAGCTGTTTTTT.

The CDR3 here is CASSPGGQGGTEAFF. In DNA, the CDR3 is TGTGCCAGCAGCCCCGGGGGGCAGGGTGGGACTGAAGCTTTCTTT. The chain has TRBV7-2 and TRBJ1-1, with D possibly being TRBD1 (6 bases). V was shortened by 5 bases and J by 5 bases, with 18 bases between the two germline ends. The CDR3 has 15 residues. Germline values: CDR1 SGHTA, CDR2 FQGNSA.